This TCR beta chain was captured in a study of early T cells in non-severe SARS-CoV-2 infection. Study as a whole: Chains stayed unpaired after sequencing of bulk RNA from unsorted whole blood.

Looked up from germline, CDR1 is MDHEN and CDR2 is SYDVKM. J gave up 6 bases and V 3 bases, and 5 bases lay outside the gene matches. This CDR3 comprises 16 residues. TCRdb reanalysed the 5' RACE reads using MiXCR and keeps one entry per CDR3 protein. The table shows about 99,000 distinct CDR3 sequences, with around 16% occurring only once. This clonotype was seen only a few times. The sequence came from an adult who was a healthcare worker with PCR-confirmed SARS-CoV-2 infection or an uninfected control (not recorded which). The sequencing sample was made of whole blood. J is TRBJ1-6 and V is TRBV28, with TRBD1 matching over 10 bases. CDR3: CASSFDGDRGNSPLHF. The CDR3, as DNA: TGTGCCAGCAGTTTCGACGGGGACAGGGGTAATTCACCCCTCCACTTT. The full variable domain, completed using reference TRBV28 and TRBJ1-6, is DVKVTQSSRYLVKRTGEKVFLECVQDMDHENMFWYRQDPGLGLRLIYFSYDVKMKEKGDIPEGYSVSREKKERFSLILESASTNQTSMYLCASSFDGDRGNSPLHFGNGTRLTVT.